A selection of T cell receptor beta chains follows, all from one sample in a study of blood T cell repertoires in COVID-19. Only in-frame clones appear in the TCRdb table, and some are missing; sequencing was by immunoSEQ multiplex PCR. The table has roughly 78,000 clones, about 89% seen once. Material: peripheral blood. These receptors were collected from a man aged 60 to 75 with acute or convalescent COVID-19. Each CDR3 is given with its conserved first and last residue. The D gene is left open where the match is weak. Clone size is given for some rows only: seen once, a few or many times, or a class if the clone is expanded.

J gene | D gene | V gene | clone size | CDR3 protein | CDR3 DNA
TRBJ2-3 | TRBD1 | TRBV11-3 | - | CASSAGQATDTQYF | TGTGCCAGCAGCGCGGGACAGGCCACAGATACGCAGTATTTT
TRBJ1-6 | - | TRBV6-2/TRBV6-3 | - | CASSSPLQSPLHF | TGTGCCAGCAGTTCCCCTTTACAATCACCCCTCCACTTT
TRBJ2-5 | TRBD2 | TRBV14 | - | CASSQDLVTSGTETQYF | TGTGCCAGCAGCCAAGATCTCGTGACTAGCGGGACAGAGACCCAGTACTTC
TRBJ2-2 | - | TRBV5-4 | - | CASSRTVNTGELFF | TGTGCCAGCAGCCGTACTGTGAACACCGGGGAGCTGTTTTTT
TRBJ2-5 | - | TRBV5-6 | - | CASSFGRQVTQYF | TGTGCCAGCAGCTTCGGCAGGCAAGTGACCCAGTACTTC
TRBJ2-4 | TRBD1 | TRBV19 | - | CASSMGDRRLVLAKNIQYF | TGTGCCAGTAGTATGGGGGACAGACGATTAGTTTTAGCCAAAAACATTCAGTACTTC
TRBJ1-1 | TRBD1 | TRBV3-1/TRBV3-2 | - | CASSQTGVLDTEAFF | TGTGCCAGCAGCCAAACAGGGGTTTTGGACACTGAAGCTTTCTTT
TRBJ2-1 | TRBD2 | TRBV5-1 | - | CASSGGTSGVHEQFF | TGCGCCAGCAGCGGAGGGACTAGCGGGGTTCATGAGCAGTTCTTC
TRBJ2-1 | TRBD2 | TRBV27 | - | CASQGLAGAGSYNEQFF | TGTGCCAGCCAGGGACTAGCGGGAGCGGGCTCCTACAATGAGCAGTTCTTC
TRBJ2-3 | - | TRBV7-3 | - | CASSKIAADTQYF | TGTGCCAGCAGCAAGATAGCGGCAGATACGCAGTATTTT
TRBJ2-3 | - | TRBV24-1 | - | CATSASGVRDTQYF | TGTGCCACCAGTGCGTCCGGGGTGAGAGATACGCAGTATTTT
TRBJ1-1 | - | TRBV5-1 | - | CASSFALATEAFF | TGCGCCAGCAGCTTCGCATTGGCCACTGAAGCTTTCTTT
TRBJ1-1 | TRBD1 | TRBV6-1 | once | CASSEIGGPEAFF | TGTGCCAGCAGTGAAATAGGGGGCCCTGAAGCTTTCTTT
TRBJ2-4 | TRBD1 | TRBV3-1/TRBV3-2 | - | CASRKQGQAKNIQYF | TGTGCCAGCAGAAAACAGGGGCAAGCCAAAAACATTCAGTACTTC
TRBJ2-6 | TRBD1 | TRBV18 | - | CASSPRTGGPSGANVLTF | TGTGCCAGCTCACCACGGACAGGGGGCCCCTCTGGGGCCAACGTCCTGACTTTC
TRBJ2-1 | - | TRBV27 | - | CASSPQVVVLTVGYNEQFF | TGTGCCAGCAGTCCTCAGGTAGTCGTTTTGACAGTGGGCTACAATGAGCAGTTCTTC
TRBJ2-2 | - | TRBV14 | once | CASSISSTHGGLNTGELFF | TGTGCCAGCAGCATCTCCTCTACTCACGGGGGTCTAAACACCGGGGAGCTGTTTTTT
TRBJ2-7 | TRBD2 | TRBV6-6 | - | CASSPRGTSGSYEQYF | TGTGCCAGCAGTCCACGGGGGACTAGCGGCTCCTACGAGCAGTACTTC
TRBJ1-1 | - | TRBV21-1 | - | CASSKAGTGGDTEAFF | TGTGCCAGCAGCAAAGCTGGTACAGGCGGGGACACTGAAGCTTTCTTT
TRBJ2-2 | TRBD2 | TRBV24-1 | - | CATSQVGTSFGRSNTGELFF | TGTGCCACCAGTCAAGTCGGGACTAGCTTCGGGAGGTCGAACACCGGGGAGCTGTTTTTT
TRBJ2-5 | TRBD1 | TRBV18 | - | CASSPPTGVETQYF | TGTGCCAGCTCACCACCGACAGGGGTTGAGACCCAGTACTTC
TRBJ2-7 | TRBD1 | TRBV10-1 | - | CASSPSQSQGAEQYF | TGCGCCAGCAGTCCCTCTCAATCCCAGGGGGCCGAGCAGTACTTC
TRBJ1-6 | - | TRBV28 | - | CASSPDQRYNSPLHF | TGTGCCAGCAGTCCGGATCAGCGATATAATTCACCCCTCCACTTT
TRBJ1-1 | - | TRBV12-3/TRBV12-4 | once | CASRLTGSFEAFF | TGTGCCAGCAGACTTACAGGGTCCTTTGAAGCTTTCTTT
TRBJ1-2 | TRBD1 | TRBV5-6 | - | CASSVGTVSNYGYTF | TGTGCCAGCAGCGTAGGGACAGTTTCGAACTATGGCTACACCTTC
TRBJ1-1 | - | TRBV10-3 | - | CAISESGQGRTEAFF | TGTGCCATCAGTGAGTCTGGTCAGGGTAGGACTGAAGCTTTCTTT
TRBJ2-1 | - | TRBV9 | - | CASSVREGVSYNEQFF | TGTGCCAGCAGCGTAAGGGAGGGGGTCTCCTACAATGAGCAGTTCTTC
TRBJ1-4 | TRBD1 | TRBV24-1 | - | CATSDSGTVYEKLFF | TGTGCCACCAGTGATTCCGGGACAGTCTATGAAAAACTGTTTTTT
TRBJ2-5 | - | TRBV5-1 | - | CASSTGRGQETQYF | TGCGCCAGCAGCACGGGCAGGGGCCAAGAGACCCAGTACTTC
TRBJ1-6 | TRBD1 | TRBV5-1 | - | CASSLNPQGENSPLHF | TGCGCCAGCAGCTTGAACCCACAGGGGGAAAATTCACCCCTCCACTTT
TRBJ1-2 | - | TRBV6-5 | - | CASRKGWANYGYTF | TGTGCCAGCAGGAAGGGGTGGGCTAACTATGGCTACACCTTC
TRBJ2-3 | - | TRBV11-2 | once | CASSQRVTSTDTQYF | TGTGCCAGCAGCCAGAGGGTCACTAGCACAGATACGCAGTATTTT
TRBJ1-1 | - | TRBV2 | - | CASSEAEHTEAFF | TGTGCCAGCAGTGAAGCAGAGCACACTGAAGCTTTCTTT
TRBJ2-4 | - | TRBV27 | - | CASSPAGVTKNIQYF | TGTGCCAGCAGTCCGGCAGGGGTCACCAAAAACATTCAGTACTTC
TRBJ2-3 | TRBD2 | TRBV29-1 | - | CSLPGGVTDTQYF | TGCAGCCTCCCCGGGGGGGTCACAGATACGCAGTATTTT
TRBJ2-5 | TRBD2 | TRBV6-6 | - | CASRSLAGGGETQYF | TGTGCCAGCAGATCCCTAGCGGGAGGGGGGGAGACCCAGTACTTC
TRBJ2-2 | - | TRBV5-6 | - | CASSLAFGELFF | TGTGCCAGCAGCTTGGCTTTCGGGGAGCTGTTTTTT
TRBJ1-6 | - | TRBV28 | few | CASGESAALHF | TGTGCCAGCGGGGAGTCGGCGGCCCTCCACTTT
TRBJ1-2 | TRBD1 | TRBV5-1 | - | CASSRDRSDGYTF | TGCGCCAGCAGCCGGGACAGAAGTGATGGCTACACCTTC
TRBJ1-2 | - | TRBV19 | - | CASSFWTDYGYTF | TGTGCCAGTAGTTTCTGGACAGACTATGGCTACACCTTC
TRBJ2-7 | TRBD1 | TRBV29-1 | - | CSVAQGAQVHEQYF | TGCAGCGTGGCACAGGGGGCGCAGGTCCACGAGCAGTACTTC
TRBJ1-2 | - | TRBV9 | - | CASSPTTTANYGYTF | TGTGCCAGCAGCCCAACGACAACAGCTAACTATGGCTACACCTTC
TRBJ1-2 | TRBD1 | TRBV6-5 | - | CASRRTGLSDGYTF | TGTGCCAGCCGTCGGACAGGGCTATCGGATGGCTACACCTTC
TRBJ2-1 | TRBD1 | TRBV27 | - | CASSFPGTGYNEQFF | TGTGCCAGCAGCTTTCCCGGGACAGGGTATAATGAGCAGTTCTTC
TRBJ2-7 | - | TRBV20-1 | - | CSARGLSEQYF | TGCAGTGCTAGAGGCCTTAGTGAGCAGTACTTC
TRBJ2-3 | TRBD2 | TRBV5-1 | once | CASSFLAGADTQYF | TGCGCCAGCAGCTTTCTAGCGGGGGCAGATACGCAGTATTTT
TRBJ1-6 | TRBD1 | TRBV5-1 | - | CASSARGLDSPLHF | TGCGCCAGCAGCGCCAGGGGGCTGGATTCACCCCTCCACTTT
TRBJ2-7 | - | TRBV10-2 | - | CASTQSGGGGYEQYF | TGCGCCAGCACCCAGTCTGGGGGGGGCGGGTACGAGCAGTACTTC
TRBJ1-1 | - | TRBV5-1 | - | CASARVAHTEAFF | TGCGCCAGCGCCCGCGTCGCCCACACTGAAGCTTTCTTT
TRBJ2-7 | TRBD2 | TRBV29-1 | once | CSIWDGGYEQYF | TGCAGCATTTGGGACGGGGGGTACGAGCAGTACTTC
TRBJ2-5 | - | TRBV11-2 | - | CASSLDQGRVAAVGLTQYF | TGTGCCAGCAGCTTAGATCAGGGCAGGGTGGCGGCCGTAGGTCTGACCCAGTACTTC
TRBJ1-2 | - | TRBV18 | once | CASSPTESNYGYTF | TGTGCCAGCTCACCAACTGAGAGTAACTATGGCTACACCTTC
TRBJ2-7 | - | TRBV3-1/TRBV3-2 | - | CASSQVYAGIPYEQYF | TGTGCCAGCAGCCAAGTATATGCAGGGATACCCTACGAGCAGTACTTC
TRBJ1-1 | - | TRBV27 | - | CASSLRTGLGDTEAFF | TGTGCCAGCAGTTTGCGAACAGGGCTAGGTGACACTGAAGCTTTCTTT